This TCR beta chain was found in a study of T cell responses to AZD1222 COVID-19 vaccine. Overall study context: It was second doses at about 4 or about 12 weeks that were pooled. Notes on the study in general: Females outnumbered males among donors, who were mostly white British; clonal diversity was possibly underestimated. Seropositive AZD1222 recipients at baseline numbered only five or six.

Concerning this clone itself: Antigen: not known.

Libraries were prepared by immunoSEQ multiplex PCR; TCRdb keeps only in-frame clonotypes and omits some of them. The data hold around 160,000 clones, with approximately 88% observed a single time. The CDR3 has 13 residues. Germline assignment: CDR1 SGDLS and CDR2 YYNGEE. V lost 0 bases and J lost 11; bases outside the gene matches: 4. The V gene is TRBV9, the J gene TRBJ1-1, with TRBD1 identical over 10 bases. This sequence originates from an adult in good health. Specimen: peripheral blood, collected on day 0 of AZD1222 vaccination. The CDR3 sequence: CASSVGGTGAAFF. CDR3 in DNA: TGTGCCAGCAGCGTAGGTGGGACAGGGGCGGCTTTCTTT.